Each of the 16 T cell receptor beta chains below was sequenced from the same sample in a study of CD8 T cells in ankylosing spondylitis. General study points: Apparently characteristic of ankylosing spondylitis blood was a TCR beta motif (about 8 highly homologous variants).

TCRdb reanalysed the 5' RACE reads using MiXCR and keeps one entry per CDR3 protein. Here the sample spans about 750,000 distinct CDR3 sequences, around 19% being singletons. These TCRs' antigens remain unknown. Sequences were obtained from blood, either unsorted or a sorted T cell fraction (not recorded which). These receptors all come from a male donor with ankylosing spondylitis.

This clonotype was seen a few times. This chain connects TRBV11-2 to TRBJ2-3; D unresolved. The germline V and J ends were trimmed by 0 bases and 1 base, with 17 bases remaining between them. This CDR3 has 18 residues. Looked up from germline, CDR1 is SGHAT and CDR2 is FQNNGV. In DNA form, the CDR3 reads TGTGCCAGCAGCTTAGAGGGCAGAAGGGCTTCCCGCACAGATACGCAGTATTTT. Translating gives CASSLEGRRASRTDTQYF.

J is TRBJ2-1 and V is TRBV20-1; 7 bases are shared with TRBD2. Losses at the gene ends were 6 bases for V and 0 bases for J; bases not matched to a gene: 23. CDR3 length equals 20 residues. CDR1 and CDR2 from the germline V gene are DFQATT and SNEGSKA (reference sequence). The DNA for the CDR3 is TGCAGTGCAACCTTAGACTGGGAGCGGGAAACACCTAGCTCCTACAATGAGCAGTTCTTC. It codes for CSATLDWERETPSSYNEQFF.

This clonotype was counted between two and nine times. The gene calls are TRBV28 and TRBJ2-5, with a possible D match to TRBD1 (5 bases). Trimming removed 2 bases at V and 6 bases at J, with 13 bases between. The length of the CDR3 is 14 residues. Germline CDR1 and CDR2: MDHEN and SYDVKM. The CDR3 nucleotides are TGTGCCAGCAGTTTACCAGGGCTCGGGCAGACCCAGTACTTC. Its translation: CASSLPGLGQTQYF.

The chain employs TRBV5-1 and TRBJ2-7, with TRBD1 identical over 9 bases. V gave up 3 bases and J gave up 3 bases; unmatched junction bases: 10. CDR1 is SGHRS, CDR2 YFSETQ, per germline. The length of the CDR3 is 16 residues. In DNA, the CDR3 is TGCGCCAGCAGCTACGGGACAGGGACAATAGACTACGAGCAGTACTTC. The encoded protein is CASSYGTGTIDYEQYF.

This sequence joins TRBV6-1 and TRBJ2-3, with D tentatively TRBD1 (5 bases). CDR1 is MNHNS, CDR2 SASEGT, per germline. This CDR3 spans 14 amino acids. Trimming removed 6 bases at V and 2 bases at J, with 12 bases between. The CDR3: CASSPGISTDTQYF. For the CDR3, the DNA is TGTGCCAGCAGCCCAGGGATCTCCACAGATACGCAGTATTTT.

Regarding this clonotype: A junction end diverges from the germline sequence, so it may reflect a read error. The rearrangement uses TRBV30 and TRBJ2-1; D not resolved. CDR1 is GTSNPN and CDR2 is SVGIG in the germline V gene (reference sequence). The CDR3 totals 15 residues. CDR3 sequence (DNA): TGTGCCTGGGGTGTAGGGCTTTCCGCCTACAATGAGCAGTTCTTC. This encodes CAWGVGLSAYNEQFF.

This clonotype was counted ten times or more. This chain uses TRBV12-3 or TRBV12-4 with TRBJ2-4; the D gene is possibly TRBD2 (6 bases). The CDR3 length is 16 residues. Trimming stripped 4 bases from V and 8 bases from J, with 21 bases between. The CDR3 protein is CASSWGNGPSGDIQYF. The CDR3 region has the DNA TGTGCCAGCAGTTGGGGTAACGGGCCGTCGGGGGACATTCAGTACTTC.

The V call is TRBV5-1, the J call TRBJ1-1; TRBD1 agrees at 12 bases. The V segment lost 0 bases and the J segment 7 bases; nucleotides outside the gene matches: 13. CDR1 is SGHRS, CDR2 YFSETQ, per germline. The CDR3 consists of 18 residues. The CDR3 region has the DNA TGCGCCAGCAGCTTGGGTCGGGGACAGGGGGCGCCGAGGGATGAAGCTTTCTTT. This gives the protein CASSLGRGQGAPRDEAFF.

There are a few counts of this clonotype. V usage is TRBV12-3 or TRBV12-4 and J usage is TRBJ1-3, with 7 bases identical to TRBD1. V shed 5 bases, J shed 6 bases, and the junction held 7 bases outside the gene matches. There are 14 residues in the CDR3. DNA of the CDR3: TGTGCCAGCAGTCAGGGGGATTATGTAAACACCATATATTTT. Protein product: CASSQGDYVNTIYF.

This clonotype was seen a handful of times. At one end the junction does not follow the germline gene, possibly because of a read error. The chain has TRBV29-1 and TRBJ2-7; unclear D gene. Germline CDR1 is SQVTM and CDR2 is ANQGSEA. The CDR3 covers 11 residues. The CDR3 is CSVEEVNGNVF. CDR3 in DNA: TGCAGCGTTGAAGAGGTGAACGGTAACGTGTTC.

This clonotype was seen a few times. The chain carries TRBV4-1 and TRBJ1-5; perhaps TRBD1 as D (5 bases). V lost 3 bases and J 3 bases, leaving 15 bases between the germline ends. Germline V gives CDR1 MGHRA, CDR2 YSYEKL. The CDR3 has 16 residues. DNA for the CDR3: TGCGCCAGCAGCCACGTAACGAAGGGGCACAATCAGCCCCAGCATTTT. This translates into CASSHVTKGHNQPQHF.

The rearrangement uses TRBV12-3 or TRBV12-4 and TRBJ2-4, with 8 bases identical to TRBD2. This CDR3 comprises 14 residues. V lost 6 bases to trimming and J lost 7 bases; unmatched junction nucleotides: 8. As DNA, the CDR3 is TGTGCCAGCAGCCATAGCGGGAAGGGGAACATTCAGTACTTC. It is translated as CASSHSGKGNIQYF.

The table lists this clonotype with many counts. The chain employs TRBV6-1 and TRBJ2-3; no definite D call. Per the germline V gene, CDR1 is MNHNS and CDR2 is SASEGT. The V and J ends lost 7 bases and 5 bases respectively, with 19 bases between them. The CDR3 loop spans 15 amino acids. This chain's CDR3 is CASTPTVPHLDTQYF. The CDR3 nucleotides are TGTGCCAGCACTCCAACGGTGCCCCACTTAGATACGCAGTATTTT.

The rearrangement uses TRBV10-2 and TRBJ1-2; D is unclear. V was clipped by 5 bases and J by 4 bases, with 11 bases between them. The germline V gene encodes CDR1 WSHSY and CDR2 SAAADI. The CDR3 contains 13 residues. CDR3 protein: CASSRSDLYGYTF. The CDR3 DNA sequence: TGCGCCAGCAGTCGCTCGGACCTCTATGGCTACACCTTC.

This clonotype was seen only a few times. The V gene is TRBV12-3 or TRBV12-4, the J gene TRBJ2-5; 10 bases agree with TRBD2. The CDR3 spans 15 residues. Trimming took 7 bases from V and 5 from J; bases not matched to a gene: 10. CDR3 DNA: TGTGCCAGCAATGACCTAGCGGGAGATAGGGAGACCCAGTACTTC. Translating gives CASNDLAGDRETQYF.

This clonotype was picked up many times. The gene calls are TRBV27 and TRBJ1-1; D may be TRBD1 (6 bases). Germline V lookup: CDR1 MNHEY, CDR2 SMNVEV (reference sequence). CDR3 size: 13 residues. Trimming shortened V by 6 bases and J by 7 bases, and 15 bases separated the two germline ends. The CDR3 loop reads CASRALTGYEAFF. Written as DNA, the CDR3 is TGTGCCAGCAGGGCACTCACAGGGTATGAAGCTTTCTTT.